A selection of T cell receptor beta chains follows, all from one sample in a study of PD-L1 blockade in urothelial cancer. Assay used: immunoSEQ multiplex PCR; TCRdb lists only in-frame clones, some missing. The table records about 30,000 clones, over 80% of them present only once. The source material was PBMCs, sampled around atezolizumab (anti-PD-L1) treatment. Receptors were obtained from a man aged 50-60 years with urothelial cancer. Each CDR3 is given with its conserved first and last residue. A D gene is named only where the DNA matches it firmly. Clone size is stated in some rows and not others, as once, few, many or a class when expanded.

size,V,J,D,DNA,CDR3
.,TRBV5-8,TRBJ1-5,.,TGTGCCAGCAGCTTGGATGAGGGAAGGTTTGCTCAGCCCCAGCATTTT,CASSLDEGRFAQPQHF
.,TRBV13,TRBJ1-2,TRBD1,TGTGCCAGCAGCGTGACAGGGGTGAGGGGCGATGGCTACACCTTC,CASSVTGVRGDGYTF
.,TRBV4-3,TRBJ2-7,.,TGCGCCAGCAGCCAAGATTTCGGTGACGAGCAGTACTTC,CASSQDFGDEQYF
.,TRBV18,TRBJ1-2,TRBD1,TGTGCCAGCTCACCACCATCGGACAGGAATAACTATGGCTACACCTTC,CASSPPSDRNNYGYTF
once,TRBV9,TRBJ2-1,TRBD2,TGTGCCAGCAGCGTAGGACTAGCGGGGGATTACAATGAGCAGTTCTTC,CASSVGLAGDYNEQFF
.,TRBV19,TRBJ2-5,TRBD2,TGTGCCACCTCTAGCGGGGGGGCCCAGACCCAGTACTTC,CATSSGGAQTQYF
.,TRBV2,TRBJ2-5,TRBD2,TGTGCCAGCACCCTAGCGGCTATCCTTAAAGAGACCCAGTACTTC,CASTLAAILKETQYF
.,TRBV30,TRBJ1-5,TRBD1,TGTGCCTGGAGTGGGACAGGTAATAAGCAGCCCCAGCATTTT,CAWSGTGNKQPQHF
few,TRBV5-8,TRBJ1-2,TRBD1,TGTGCCAGCAGCAACGGACAGGGATACTATGGCTACACCTTC,CASSNGQGYYGYTF
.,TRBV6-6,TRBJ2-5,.,TGTGCCAGCAGTTTTGGAGGGGGGGGGTCGGAGACCCAGTACTTC,CASSFGGGGSETQYF
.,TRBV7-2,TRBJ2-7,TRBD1,TGTGCCAGCAGCGTAGACAGGGGGCGGTACGAGCAGTACTTC,CASSVDRGRYEQYF
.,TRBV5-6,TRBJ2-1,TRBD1,TGTGCCAGCAGCTTGAATGGACAGGGCCTCCTGGATGAGCAGTTCTTC,CASSLNGQGLLDEQFF
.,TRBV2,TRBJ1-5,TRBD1,TGTGCCAGCAGGGAGGGACAGGGGTACAATCAGCCCCAGCATTTT,CASREGQGYNQPQHF
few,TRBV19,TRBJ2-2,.,TGTGCCAGTAGTATGGGGCAGGGGGAGCTGTTTTTT,CASSMGQGELFF
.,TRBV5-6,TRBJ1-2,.,TGTGCCAGCAGCTTTGTTTTTATAGGGAGGAACTATGGCTACACCTTC,CASSFVFIGRNYGYTF
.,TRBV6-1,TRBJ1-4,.,TGTGCCAGCAGTGTTATACAGCAAGGCCATCTCGTTTTT,CASSVIQQGHLVF
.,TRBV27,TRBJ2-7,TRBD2,TGTGCCAGCAGTCCGCGGGAGGTCAGCTCCTACGAGCAGTACTTC,CASSPREVSSYEQYF
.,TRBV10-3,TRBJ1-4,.,TGTGCCATCAGGAGAGGGGGAAATGAAAAACTGTTTTTT,CAIRRGGNEKLFF
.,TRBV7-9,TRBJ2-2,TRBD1,TGTGCCAGCAGCCCGGACAGGGCCAGTAACACCGGGGAGCTGTTTTTT,CASSPDRASNTGELFF
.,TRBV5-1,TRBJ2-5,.,TGCGCCAGCAGCCTCTCGGCTAGCGAGGAGACCCAGTACTTC,CASSLSASEETQYF
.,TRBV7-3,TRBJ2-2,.,TGTGCCAGCAGCTCCGACTTGAACACCGGGGAGCTGTTTTTT,CASSSDLNTGELFF
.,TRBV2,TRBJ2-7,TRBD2,TGTGCCAGCAGTGGCCAAGAGGGTAGCGGGAGCTGGGGCAGAGGCGAGCAGTACTTC,CASSGQEGSGSWGRGEQYF
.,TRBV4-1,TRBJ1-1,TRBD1,TGCGCCAGCAGCGGTCCAGGACAGGGGACCGTGAACACTGAAGCTTTCTTT,CASSGPGQGTVNTEAFF
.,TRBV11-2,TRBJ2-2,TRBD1,TGTGCCAGCAGGGAGACAGGGTCCACCGGGGAGCTGTTTTTT,CASRETGSTGELFF